This T cell receptor (beta chain) stems from a study of CD8 T cells in Susac syndrome (dated by TCRdb to between 2017 and 2020). In terms of the full investigation: Repertoire sequencing was used to test whether CD8+ T cell activation and differentiation in Susac syndrome was antigen driven. The clonality of the CD8+ T cell repertoire was compared across approximately eleven healthy donors, around 14 Susac syndrome patients and around 16 multiple sclerosis patients.

From cysteine to phenylalanine, the CDR3 is 15 amino acids long. The DNA shown is the 45-base CDR3, in frame from base 1. The CDR1 and CDR2 encoded by the germline V gene are MDHEN and SYDVKM. Germline trimming amounts to 6 bases on V and 2 bases on J, with 5 as the count of junction bases outside the gene matches. RNA was extracted with the RNeasy kit and 0.5 to 1 ug was reverse transcribed using random hexamers. The immunoSEQ multiplex PCR assay, covering 54 Vbeta and 13 Jbeta segments, was used to amplify TCR beta CDR3 regions. PCR amplification bias was corrected using a synthetic template baseline for primer optimization and computational correction. The study's processing was this. Reads were assigned to V, D and J genes according to IMGT and analyzed in immunoSEQ Analyzer, with only productive sequences retained. Clonality was computed as one minus Shannon entropy normalized by log2 of the number of productive unique sequences. For each patient and control, public and private clones were evaluated within the 100 most prevalent clones. A clone was defined as Susac-specific if it was absent from the healthy and MS cohorts, from about a thousand published viral clones and from other ImmuneACCESS disease sequences. The raw public reads went through TCRdb reprocessing: fastp at Q25, MiXCR clone calling, in-frame beta chains kept. Rows are unified per CDR3 protein, each entry keeping the most common DNA and genes. What appears here as the V and J calls and clone size reflects TCRdb's work, not the paper's. The sample includes about 140,000 distinct CDR3 sequences, with about 93% observed a single time. Of the sample, roughly 0.27% falls within the top ten clones.

Paper-wide results and their limitations: The number of individuals in the TCR sequencing and HLA analysis was recognized as being relatively small.

Peripheral blood CD8+ and CD4+ T cells from healthy donors, Susac syndrome patients and multiple sclerosis patients were profiled by high-throughput TCR beta sequencing. Healthy donors were age- and sex-matched controls. Bulk CD8+ and CD4+ T cells were purified by magnetic negative isolation, while CD8+ TEMRA cells were enriched using FACS. Blood was drawn into EDTA tubes, processed within 24 hours, and PBMCs were isolated by density gradient centrifugation. PBMCs destined for TCR sequencing were cryopreserved in liquid nitrogen and later thawed in a 37 °C water bath. A purity of at least 90% was achieved for sorted or isolated CD4+, CD8+ and CD8+ TEMRA cells. As regards this clonotype: Its target antigen remains unknown. Base qualities were left out, and no much larger clone turns up one base away.

Sequencing was done on a sample of CD8+ T cells from PBMCs. This chain joins TRBV28 to TRBJ2-3; 10 central bases correspond to TRBD1. This clonotype was obtained from a human donor in good health. This receptor carries the CDR3 CASSSGQGFTDTQYF. Read as DNA, the sequence is TGTGCCAGCAGCTCGGGACAGGGGTTCACAGATACGCAGTATTTT.